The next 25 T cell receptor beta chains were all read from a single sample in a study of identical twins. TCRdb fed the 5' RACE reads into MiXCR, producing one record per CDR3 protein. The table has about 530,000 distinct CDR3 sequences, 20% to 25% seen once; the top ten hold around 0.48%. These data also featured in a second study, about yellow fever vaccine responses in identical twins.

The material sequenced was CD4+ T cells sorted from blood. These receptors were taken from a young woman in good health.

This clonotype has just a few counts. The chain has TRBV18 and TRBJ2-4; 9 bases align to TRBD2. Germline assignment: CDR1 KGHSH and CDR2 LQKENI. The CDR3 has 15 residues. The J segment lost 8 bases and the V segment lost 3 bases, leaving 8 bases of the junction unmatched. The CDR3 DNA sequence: TGTGCCAGCTCACCGGCGGGACTAGCTGCTTACATTCAGTACTTC. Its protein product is CASSPAGLAAYIQYF.

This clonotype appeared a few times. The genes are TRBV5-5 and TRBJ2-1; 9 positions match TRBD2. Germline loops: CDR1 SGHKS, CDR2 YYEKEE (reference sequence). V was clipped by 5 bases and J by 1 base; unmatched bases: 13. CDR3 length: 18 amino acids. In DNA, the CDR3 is TGTGCCAGCAGTTCCGGACTAGCGAGGGTGGGGTCCTACAATGAGCAGTTCTTC. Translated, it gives CASSSGLARVGSYNEQFF.

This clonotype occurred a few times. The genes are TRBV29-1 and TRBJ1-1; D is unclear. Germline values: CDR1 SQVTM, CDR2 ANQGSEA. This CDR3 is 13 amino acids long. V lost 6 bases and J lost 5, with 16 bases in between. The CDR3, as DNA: TGCAGCGTGCCCGGGCATCAAGGGACTGAAGCTTTCTTT. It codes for CSVPGHQGTEAFF.

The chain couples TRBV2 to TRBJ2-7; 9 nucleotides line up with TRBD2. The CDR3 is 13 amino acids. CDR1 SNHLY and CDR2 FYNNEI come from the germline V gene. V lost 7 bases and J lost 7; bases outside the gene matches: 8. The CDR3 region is CASKAGGLWEQYF. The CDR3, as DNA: TGTGCCAGCAAGGCGGGAGGGCTATGGGAGCAGTACTTC.

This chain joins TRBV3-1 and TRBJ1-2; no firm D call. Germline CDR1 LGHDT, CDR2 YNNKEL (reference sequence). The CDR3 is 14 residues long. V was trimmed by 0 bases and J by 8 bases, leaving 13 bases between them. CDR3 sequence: CASSQDVAPLGYTF. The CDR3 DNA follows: TGTGCCAGCAGCCAAGATGTGGCCCCTCTGGGCTACACCTTC.

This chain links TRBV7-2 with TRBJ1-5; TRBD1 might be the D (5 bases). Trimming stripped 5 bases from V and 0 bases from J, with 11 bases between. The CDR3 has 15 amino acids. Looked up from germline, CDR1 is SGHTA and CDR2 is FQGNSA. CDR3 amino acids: CASSPWGPSNQPQHF. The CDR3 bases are TGTGCCAGCAGCCCCTGGGGACCTAGCAATCAGCCCCAGCATTTT.

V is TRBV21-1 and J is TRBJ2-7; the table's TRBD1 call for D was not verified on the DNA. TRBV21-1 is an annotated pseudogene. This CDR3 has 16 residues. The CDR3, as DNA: TGTGCCAGCAGCAAAGCCCGACAGGAAACCGTTTACGAGCAGTACGTC. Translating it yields CASSKARQETVYEQYV.

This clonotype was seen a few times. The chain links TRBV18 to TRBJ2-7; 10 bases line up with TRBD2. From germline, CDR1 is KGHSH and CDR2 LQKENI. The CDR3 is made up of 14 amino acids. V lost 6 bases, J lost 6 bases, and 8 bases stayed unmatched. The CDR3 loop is CASSQLAGVSEQYF. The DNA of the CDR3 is TGTGCCAGCTCTCAGCTAGCGGGAGTGAGCGAGCAGTACTTC.

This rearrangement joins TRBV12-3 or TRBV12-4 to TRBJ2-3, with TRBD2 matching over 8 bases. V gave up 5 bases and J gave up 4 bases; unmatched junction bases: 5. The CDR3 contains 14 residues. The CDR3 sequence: CASSRAGAADTQYF. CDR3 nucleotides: TGTGCCAGCAGTCGAGCGGGAGCCGCAGATACGCAGTATTTT.

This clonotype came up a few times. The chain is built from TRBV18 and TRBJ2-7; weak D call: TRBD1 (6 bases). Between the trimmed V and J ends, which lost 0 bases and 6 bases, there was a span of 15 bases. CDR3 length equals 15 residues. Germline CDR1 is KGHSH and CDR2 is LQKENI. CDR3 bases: TGTGCCAGCTCACCACCAGGAGGACAGCTAATCGAGCAGTACGTC. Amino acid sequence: CASSPPGGQLIEQYV.

The CDR3: CATSRDRLAGLTDTQYF. The CDR3 region has the DNA TGTGCCACCAGCAGAGACCGACTAGCGGGGCTCACAGATACGCAGTATTTT. The chain carries TRBV15 and TRBJ2-3; 11 bases are shared with TRBD2. V was pared by 0 bases and J by 2 bases, with 4 bases of the junction left unmatched. Germline V lookup: CDR1 LNHNV, CDR2 YYDKDF (reference sequence). This CDR3 is built from 17 residues.

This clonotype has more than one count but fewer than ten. The CDR3 sequence is CASSRGELAGQETQYF. CDR3 DNA sequence: TGTGCCAGCAGCAGGGGCGAACTAGCGGGACAAGAGACCCAGTACTTC. The chain carries TRBV5-6 and TRBJ2-5, with TRBD2 matching 10 bases. The germline gives CDR1 SGHDT, CDR2 YYEEEE. The CDR3 covers 16 residues. The ends lost 4 bases at V and 2 bases at J; junction bases unmatched: 8.

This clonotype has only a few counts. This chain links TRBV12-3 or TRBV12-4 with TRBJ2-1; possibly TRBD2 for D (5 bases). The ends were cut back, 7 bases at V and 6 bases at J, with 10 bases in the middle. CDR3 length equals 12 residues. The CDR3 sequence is CASKDFSNEQFF. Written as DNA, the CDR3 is TGTGCCAGCAAGGACTTTTCCAATGAGCAGTTCTTC.

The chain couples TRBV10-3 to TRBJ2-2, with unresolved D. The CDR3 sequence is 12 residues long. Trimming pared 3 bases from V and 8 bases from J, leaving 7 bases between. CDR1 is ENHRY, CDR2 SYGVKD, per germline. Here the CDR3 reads CAISDPGGELFF. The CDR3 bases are TGTGCCATCAGTGACCCCGGGGGGGAGCTGTTTTTT.

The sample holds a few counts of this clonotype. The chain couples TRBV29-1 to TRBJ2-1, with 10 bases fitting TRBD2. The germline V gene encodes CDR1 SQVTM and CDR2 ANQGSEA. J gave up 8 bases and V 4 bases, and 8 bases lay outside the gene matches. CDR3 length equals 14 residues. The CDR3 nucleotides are TGCAGCGTTGTTTTCTCTAGCGGGAGACATGAGCAGTTCTTC. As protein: CSVVFSSGRHEQFF.

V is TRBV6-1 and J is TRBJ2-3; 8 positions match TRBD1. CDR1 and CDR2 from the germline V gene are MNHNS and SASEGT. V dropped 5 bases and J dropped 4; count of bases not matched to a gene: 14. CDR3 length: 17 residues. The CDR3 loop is CASSPKGDRIRADTQYF. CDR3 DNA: TGTGCCAGCAGTCCTAAGGGGGACAGGATTAGGGCAGATACGCAGTATTTT.

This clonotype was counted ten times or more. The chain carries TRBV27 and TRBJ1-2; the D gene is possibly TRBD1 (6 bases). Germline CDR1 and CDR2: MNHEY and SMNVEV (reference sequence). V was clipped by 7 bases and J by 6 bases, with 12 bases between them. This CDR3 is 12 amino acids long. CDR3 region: CASTTGTNGYTF. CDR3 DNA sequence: TGTGCCAGCACCACAGGGACCAATGGCTACACCTTC.

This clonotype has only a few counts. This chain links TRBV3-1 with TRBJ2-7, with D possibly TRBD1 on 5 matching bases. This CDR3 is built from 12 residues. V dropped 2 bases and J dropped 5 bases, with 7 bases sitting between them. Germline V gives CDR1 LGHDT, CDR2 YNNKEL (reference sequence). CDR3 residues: CASSQLRDEQYF. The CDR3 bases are TGTGCCAGCAGCCAACTCAGGGACGAGCAGTACTTC.

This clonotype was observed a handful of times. CDR3 DNA: TGTGCCATCAGTGACGGACTGTACTCCTACGAGCAGTACGTC. Encoded protein: CAISDGLYSYEQYV. V usage is TRBV10-3 and J usage is TRBJ2-7, with a tentative D call TRBD2 (5 bases). The germline V gene has CDR1 ENHRY and CDR2 SYGVKD. This CDR3 contains 14 residues. Deletions cut 3 bases from V and 0 bases from J, with 9 bases between.

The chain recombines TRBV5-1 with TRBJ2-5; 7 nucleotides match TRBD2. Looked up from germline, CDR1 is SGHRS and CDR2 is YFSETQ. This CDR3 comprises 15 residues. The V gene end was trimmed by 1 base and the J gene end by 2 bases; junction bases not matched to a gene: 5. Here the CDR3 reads CASSLIGGEQETQYF. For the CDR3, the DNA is TGCGCCAGCAGCTTGATTGGGGGGGAACAAGAGACCCAGTACTTC.

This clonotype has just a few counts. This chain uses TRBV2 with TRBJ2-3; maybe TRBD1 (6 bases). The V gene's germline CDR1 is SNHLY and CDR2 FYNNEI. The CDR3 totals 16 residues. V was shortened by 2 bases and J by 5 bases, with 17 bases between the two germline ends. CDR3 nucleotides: TGTGCCAGCAGTGAATGGACAGCGTTTGCACTAGATACGCAGTATTTT. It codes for CASSEWTAFALDTQYF.

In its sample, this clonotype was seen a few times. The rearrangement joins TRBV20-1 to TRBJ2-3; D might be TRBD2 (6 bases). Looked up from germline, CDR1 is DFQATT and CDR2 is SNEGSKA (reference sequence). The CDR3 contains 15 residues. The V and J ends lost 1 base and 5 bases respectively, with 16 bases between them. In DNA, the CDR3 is TGCAGTGCTAGAGGACTAGTTGGCCCTATAGATACGCAGTATTTT. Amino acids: CSARGLVGPIDTQYF.

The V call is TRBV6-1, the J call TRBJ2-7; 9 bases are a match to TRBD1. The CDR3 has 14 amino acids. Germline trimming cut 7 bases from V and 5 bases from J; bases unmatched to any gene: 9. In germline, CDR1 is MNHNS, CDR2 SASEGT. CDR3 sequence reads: CASTLHRGRDEQYF. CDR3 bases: TGTGCCAGCACCCTACACAGGGGGCGCGACGAGCAGTACTTC.

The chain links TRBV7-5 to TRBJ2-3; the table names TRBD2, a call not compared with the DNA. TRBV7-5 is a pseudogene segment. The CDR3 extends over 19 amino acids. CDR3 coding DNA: TGTATTTCTCTGCCTCCTCCCATGCAAGCGGGGATTAGCACAGATACGCAGTATTTT. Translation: CISLPPPMQAGISTDTQYF.

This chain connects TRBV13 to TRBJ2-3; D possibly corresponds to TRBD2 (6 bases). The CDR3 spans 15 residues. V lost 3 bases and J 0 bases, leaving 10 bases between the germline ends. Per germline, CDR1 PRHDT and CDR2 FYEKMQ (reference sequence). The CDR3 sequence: CASSFRRGSTDTQYF. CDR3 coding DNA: TGTGCCAGCAGCTTTAGGCGGGGCAGCACAGATACGCAGTATTTT. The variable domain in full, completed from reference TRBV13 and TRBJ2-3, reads AAGVIQSPRHLIKEKRETATLKCYPIPRHDTVYWYQQGPGQDPQFLISFYEKMQSDKGSIPDRFSAQQFSDYHSELNMSSLELGDSALYFCASSFRRGSTDTQYFGPGTRLTVL.